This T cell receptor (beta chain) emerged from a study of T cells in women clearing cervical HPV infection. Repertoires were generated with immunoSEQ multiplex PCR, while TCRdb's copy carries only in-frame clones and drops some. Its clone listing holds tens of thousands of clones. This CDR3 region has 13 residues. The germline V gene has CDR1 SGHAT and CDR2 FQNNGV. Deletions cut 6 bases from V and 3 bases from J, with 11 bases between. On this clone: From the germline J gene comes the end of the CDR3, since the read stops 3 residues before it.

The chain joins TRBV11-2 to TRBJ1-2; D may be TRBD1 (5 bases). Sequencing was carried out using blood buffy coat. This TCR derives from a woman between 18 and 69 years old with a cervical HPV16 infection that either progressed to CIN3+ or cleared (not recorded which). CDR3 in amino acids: CASSIGGDYGYTF. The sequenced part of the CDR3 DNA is TGTGCCAGCAGTATCGGAGGGGACTATGGC.